The rows below give T cell receptor beta chains drawn from one sample of a study of human T cells and chemical hapten exposure. TCRdb used MiXCR to reprocess the RACE reads, holding one entry per CDR3 protein. The table lists around 130,000 distinct CDR3 sequences, approximately 10% of them singletons. Sequencing was performed on whole blood, taken in connection with sensitization to the hapten diphenylcyclopropenone (DPC). The receptors originated from a woman in her forties or fifties with alopecia areata. Some clones in this sample may be carry-over from other donors' samples. Each CDR3 is given with its conserved first and last residue. A D gene is named only where the DNA matches it firmly. Clone size appears in some rows only: once, few, many, or a class for an expanded clone.

CDR3 DNA | CDR3 protein | V gene | clone size | J gene | D gene
TGTGCCAGCAGTTTAACGTCAATCGGGGAAAAACTGTTTTTT | CASSLTSIGEKLFF | TRBV7-8 | few | TRBJ1-4 | -
TGTGCCAGCAGCTGGGGGTCTACCAACACTGAAGCTTTCTTT | CASSWGSTNTEAFF | TRBV7-8 | many | TRBJ1-1 | -
TGCGCCAGCAGCTCTACCTCAAGGGAGCGTGGCACCGGGGAGCTGTTTTTT | CASSSTSRERGTGELFF | TRBV5-1 | many | TRBJ2-2 | -
TGTGCCAGCAGCTTAGTAATAGGGGATCAGCCCCAGCATTTT | CASSLVIGDQPQHF | TRBV7-2 | - | TRBJ1-5 | -
TGTGCCAGCAGTTCAGGGGAGACATCAACTAATGAAAAACTGTTTTTT | CASSSGETSTNEKLFF | TRBV28 | many | TRBJ1-4 | -
TGTGCCACCAGTGACCACAGGGGGCGAATAGATACGCAGTATTTT | CATSDHRGRIDTQYF | TRBV24-1 | few | TRBJ2-3 | TRBD1
TGTGCCAGCTCTGGTCAGAACACCGGGGAGCTGTTTTTT | CASSGQNTGELFF | TRBV18 | many | TRBJ2-2 | -
TGCAGCATCCGGACAGCCTACGAGCAGTACTTC | CSIRTAYEQYF | TRBV29-1 | few | TRBJ2-7 | -
TGCGCCAGCATCGGGCCCCAAGAGACCCAGTACTTC | CASIGPQETQYF | TRBV10-2 | many | TRBJ2-5 | -
TGTGCAAGTCGCTTTACAGGGGCCTTTGACATGGAGCAGTACTTC | CASRFTGAFDMEQYF | TRBV12-2 | - | TRBJ2-7 | -
TGTGCCAGCAGCTTAGGGGGGACTAGCTCCTACGAGCAGTACTTC | CASSLGGTSSYEQYF | TRBV11-3 | - | TRBJ2-7 | TRBD2
TGTGCCAGCAGTTTCCGGGGTCGAGAGGAGGGAACAGATACGCAGTATTTT | CASSFRGREEGTDTQYF | TRBV6-5 | - | TRBJ2-3 | -
TGTGCCAGCACCTACGGGGGACAGGGGTATGGCTACACCTTC | CASTYGGQGYGYTF | TRBV6-5 | - | TRBJ1-2 | TRBD1
TGTGCCATCGGGCAGGGGCCGAACACTGAAGCTTTCTTT | CAIGQGPNTEAFF | TRBV10-3 | - | TRBJ1-1 | -
TGTGCCAGCATACTCGGGCCGGGACAAGCCTCCTACGAGCAGTACTTC | CASILGPGQASYEQYF | TRBV5-5 | - | TRBJ2-7 | -
TGTGCCAGCGGCTTATCAGGGGACACCGCCTACAATGAGCAGTTCTTC | CASGLSGDTAYNEQFF | TRBV7-9 | - | TRBJ2-1 | -
TGTGCCAGCAGCTTAAATGTTGGACTAGCTGGTCATGAGCAGTTCTTC | CASSLNVGLAGHEQFF | TRBV11-2 | many | TRBJ2-1 | TRBD2
TGTGCCAGTAGTGTGACAGGGAGCTCCTACGAGCAGTACTTC | CASSVTGSSYEQYF | TRBV19 | many | TRBJ2-7 | TRBD1
TGCAGTGTTCCGGGACAGGGAAATTCACCCCTCCACTTT | CSVPGQGNSPLHF | TRBV20-1 | - | TRBJ1-6 | TRBD1
TGTGCCAGCAGCTTCCGGGACAGGGGGCTTGGCACTGAAGCTTTCTTT | CASSFRDRGLGTEAFF | TRBV6-5 | - | TRBJ1-1 | TRBD1
TGTGCCAGCAGTTACTCGAATGCGGAGAACACTGAAGCTTTCTTT | CASSYSNAENTEAFF | TRBV6-5 | many | TRBJ1-1 | -
TGCGCCAGCAGCCAAGATCTTACTAGCGGGAGTTCCGTGGATACGCAGTATTTT | CASSQDLTSGSSVDTQYF | TRBV4-3 | few | TRBJ2-3 | TRBD2
TGTGCCAGCAGCACAGGACTAGCGGGAGCTGGCGAGCAGTACTTC | CASSTGLAGAGEQYF | TRBV7-8 | few | TRBJ2-7 | TRBD2
TGTGCCTGCCCTGTTAGCCCGGGACAGGGAAAGGGATCCTACGAGCAGTACTTC | CACPVSPGQGKGSYEQYF | TRBV30 | - | TRBJ2-7 | TRBD1
TGCGCCAGCAGCCAAGATCCCGGGGTCACATATGGCTACACCTTC | CASSQDPGVTYGYTF | TRBV4-3 | few | TRBJ1-2 | -
TGTGCCAGCAGTTCATTAGGGGGGAACTCCTACGAGCAGTACTTC | CASSSLGGNSYEQYF | TRBV27 | - | TRBJ2-7 | -
TGTGCCAGCAGCTTGGGAGGGTTATCGGGGGCCAACGTCCTGACTTTC | CASSLGGLSGANVLTF | TRBV7-2 | - | TRBJ2-6 | TRBD2
TGTGCCAGCAGTTCTCGGGGGCCAACCTACGAGCAGTACTTC | CASSSRGPTYEQYF | TRBV28 | few | TRBJ2-7 | -
TGTGCCAGCAGTGAAATGGATTTCGGCGGGGAGCTGTTTTTT | CASSEMDFGGELFF | TRBV2 | few | TRBJ2-2 | -
TGTGCCAGCAGCGGAAGGCAGACCCAAGAGACCCAGTACTTC | CASSGRQTQETQYF | TRBV7-9 | few | TRBJ2-5 | -
TGTGCCAGCTCCCTAGGGAACCAAGAGACCCAGTACTTC | CASSLGNQETQYF | TRBV6-1 | many | TRBJ2-5 | -
TGTGCCAGCAGCCCCCCCCTTGAGACCCAGTACTTC | CASSPPLETQYF | TRBV3-1 | many | TRBJ2-5 | -
TGTGCCAGCAGTTTCCTCGGACTAGCGGGGAACACCGGGGAGCTGTTTTTT | CASSFLGLAGNTGELFF | TRBV6-5 | - | TRBJ2-2 | TRBD2
TGTGCCAGCAGCAAGGGAAAACCGCCCCCTTACGAGCAGTACTTC | CASSKGKPPPYEQYF | TRBV21-1 | - | TRBJ2-7 | -
TGCAGTGCTAGAGATATAGGGCAAAACTATAATTCACCCCTCCACTTT | CSARDIGQNYNSPLHF | TRBV20-1 | - | TRBJ1-6 | -
TGTGCCAGCAGCTCTAGCCGCCAGGGCTCCACTGAAGCTTTCTTT | CASSSSRQGSTEAFF | TRBV7-9 | many | TRBJ1-1 | -
TGCGCCAGCCGGGGCGGGAGTAGCGGGAGGTCTTACGAGCAGTACTTC | CASRGGSSGRSYEQYF | TRBV10-1 | few | TRBJ2-7 | TRBD2
TGTGCCACCCGAATAGCGGGAGGAGGGTACACCGGGGAGCTGTTTTTT | CATRIAGGGYTGELFF | TRBV10-3 | - | TRBJ2-2 | TRBD2
TGTGCCAGCAGCTTAGCTGCGAACGTGAATGAAAAACTGTTTTTT | CASSLAANVNEKLFF | TRBV11-2 | - | TRBJ1-4 | -
TGTGCCATCAGCCCAGCGGGCCTGTACGAGCAGTACTTC | CAISPAGLYEQYF | TRBV10-3 | - | TRBJ2-7 | -
TGCAGTGCTAGAGACCCCCGGAGGACGGCTTACAATGAGCAGTTCTTC | CSARDPRRTAYNEQFF | TRBV20-1 | many | TRBJ2-1 | -
TGTGCCAGCAGTTACTCCTCGGTCGACACTGAAGCTTTCTTT | CASSYSSVDTEAFF | TRBV6-6 | many | TRBJ1-1 | -
TGTGCCAGCAGTTACTCGGCGACAGGTGAAAGGGTTAAAGCGAAGCAGCCCCAGCATTTT | CASSYSATGERVKAKQPQHF | TRBV6-2/TRBV6-3 | few | TRBJ1-5 | -
TGCAGTGCTAGGGCCCCGTCAGGGCCGACCTACGAGCAGTACTTC | CSARAPSGPTYEQYF | TRBV20-1 | - | TRBJ2-7 | -